One sample yielded the 10 T cell receptor beta chains listed below, sequenced in a study of blood T cells in healthy people across ages. It was with a sample-barcoded 5' primer and a J-beta primer mix that a second PCR of roughly 6 to 11 cycles was run. TCRdb recomputed calls from the 5' RACE reads with MiXCR, one row per CDR3 protein. The sample has approximately 1.5 million distinct CDR3 sequences, approximately 39% seen once. The sample taken for sequencing was blood. All receptors derive from a woman between 18 and 29 years old in good health.

The chain's CDR3 is CSAKQGNMNTEAFF. CDR3 DNA: TGCAGTGCTAAACAGGGTAACATGAACACTGAAGCTTTCTTT. J is TRBJ1-1 and V is TRBV20-1; tentatively, D is TRBD1 (6 bases). Trimming removed 4 bases from V and 0 bases from J, with 12 bases in between. CDR1 is DFQATT, CDR2 SNEGSKA, per germline (reference sequence). The CDR3 loop spans 14 amino acids.

This clonotype appeared a few times. The chain is built from TRBV6-6 and TRBJ2-5; D is unresolved. Trimming removed 0 bases at V and 4 bases at J, with 6 bases between. This CDR3 comprises 13 residues. Looked up from germline, CDR1 is MNHNY and CDR2 is SVGAGI (reference sequence). The CDR3 DNA sequence: TGTGCCAGCAGTTACTCGGGCATAGAGACCCAGTACTTC. It translates to CASSYSGIETQYF.

V and J are TRBV27 and TRBJ2-1, with D hard to call. The CDR3 covers 14 residues. CDR1 and CDR2 from the germline V gene are MNHEY and SMNVEV (reference sequence). Trimming took 4 bases from V and 6 from J, leaving 13 bases between them. DNA for the CDR3: TGTGCCAGCAGTTACGGCCGCTTGAGCAATGAGCAGTTCTTC. It is translated as CASSYGRLSNEQFF.

This clonotype came up once. This chain joins TRBV4-2 and TRBJ2-3, with 10 bases fitting TRBD2. The CDR3 contains 15 residues. Germline CDR1 LGHNA, CDR2 YNFKEQ. Trimming at V came to 6 bases and at J to 4 bases, leaving 7 bases not matched to a gene. The chain's CDR3 is CASRLAGARADTQYF. CDR3 sequence (DNA): TGTGCCAGCAGGCTAGCGGGAGCCCGAGCAGATACGCAGTATTTT.

The chain couples TRBV15 to TRBJ2-3; D gene ambiguous. Germline V lookup: CDR1 LNHNV, CDR2 YYDKDF (reference sequence). This CDR3 contains 13 residues. V lost 1 base to trimming and J lost 8 bases, with 10 bases between them. In nucleotides, the CDR3 is TGTGCCACCAGCAGAGGTTCCGCCCCTACGCAGTATTTT. Translating it yields CATSRGSAPTQYF.

This clonotype was counted between two and nine times. The V gene is TRBV7-3, the J gene TRBJ2-3; D call uncertain. Trimming took 1 base from V and 0 from J, leaving 8 bases between them. Germline V gene lookup returns CDR1 SGHTA and CDR2 FQGTGA. The CDR3 totals 15 residues. The CDR3 DNA reads as TGTGCCAGCAGCTTAAGTCTTACTAGCACAGATACGCAGTATTTT. Protein product: CASSLSLTSTDTQYF.

CDR3 in DNA: TGCAGTGCTCGTACTAGCGGGCGTTACAATGAGCAGTACTTC. Translation: CSARTSGRYNEQYF. The V gene is TRBV20-1, the J gene TRBJ2-1, with 9 bases that match TRBD2. The DNA end is a closer match to TRBJ2-7, so the J assignment may be wrong. The germline CDR1 and CDR2 sequences are DFQATT and SNEGSKA (reference sequence). The CDR3 extends over 14 amino acids.

The table lists this clonotype with a few counts. The junction shows a germline mismatch at one end, possibly a read error. The chain carries TRBV6-5 and TRBJ2-5, with D unclear. This CDR3 region has 13 residues. Germline CDR1 MNHEY, CDR2 SVGAGI. CDR3 in DNA: TGTGCCAGCACTTACGGGCAACTCGGGACCCAGTACTTC. This translates into CASTYGQLGTQYF.

This clonotype was seen more than once but under ten times. The chain recombines TRBV12-3 or TRBV12-4 with TRBJ1-1, with 10 nucleotides matching TRBD1. This CDR3 is built from 15 residues. V lost 6 bases and J lost 4; bases outside the gene matches: 8. The DNA of the CDR3 is TGTGCCAGCAGGGGACAGGGGATTGTTTCCACTGAAGCTTTCTTT. This translates into CASRGQGIVSTEAFF.

V and J are TRBV7-2 and TRBJ1-5; 9 bases fit TRBD1. V lost 1 base and J lost 4; bases outside the gene matches: 5. This CDR3 has 16 residues. Germline V lookup: CDR1 SGHTA, CDR2 FQGNSA. The CDR3 sequence is CASSLVQGALNQPQHF. The CDR3, as DNA: TGTGCCAGCAGCTTAGTACAGGGGGCTTTAAATCAGCCCCAGCATTTT.